This T cell receptor beta chain originates from a study of T cells in Graves' hyperthyroidism and ophthalmopathy. The CDR3 has 16 residues. The V and J ends lost 5 bases and 5 bases, in that order; junction bases with no gene match: 13. Looked up from germline, CDR1 is SGHVS and CDR2 is FQNEAQ. This clonotype showed up many times. It was RNA transcripts that yielded the amplified TCR beta CDR3 regions. HTBI primers were employed in a first-round RT-PCR of the TCR CDR3. TCRdb called the multiplex PCR reads again in MiXCR, with one record for every CDR3 protein. The sample shows some 650,000 distinct CDR3 sequences, about a sixth of them seen only once.

Material: blood. This receptor was taken from a woman between 40 and 55 years old with Graves' ophthalmopathy. The chain joins TRBV7-8 to TRBJ2-7, with TRBD2 matching 9 bases. CDR3 loop: CASSLLSGSLSDEQYF. CDR3 nucleotides: TGTGCCAGCAGCCTACTTAGCGGGAGTCTTTCGGACGAGCAGTACTTC.